The sequence of this TCR beta chain was determined in a study of cytomegalovirus exposure and HLA in healthy donors. The overall study: Genotyping of roughly 400 donors showed that 80% to 85% belonged to the Caucasian-associated ancestry cluster.

The study ran its PCR with 60 Vbeta and 13 Jbeta primers. Assay: immunoSEQ multiplex PCR; the TCRdb copy retains only in-frame clones and omits some. This table has almost 200,000 clones, around 80% appearing once. General observations from the study: CMV serostatus stood as the only immune exposure information on hand. A later analysis appeared to link common viral pathogens to several of the most significant clusters.

About this clone: Antigen specificity is unknown.

V gave up 5 bases and J gave up 6 bases; unmatched junction bases: 7. The CDR3 extends over 15 amino acids. Germline CDR1 SSHAT, CDR2 FNYEAQ (reference sequence). J is TRBJ2-3 and V is TRBV7-7, with 11 bases that match TRBD1. Sequenced sample: PBMCs. This TCR came from a woman under 40 in good health and CMV-seropositive. The CDR3 DNA is TGTGCCAGCAGCGTCGGACAGGGGGCGAGGGATACGCAGTATTTT. Encoded protein: CASSVGQGARDTQYF.